These 20 T cell receptor beta chains share one sample of origin, sequenced in a study of shared clonotypes between healthy human individuals. Libraries were prepared by immunoSEQ multiplex PCR; TCRdb keeps only in-frame clonotypes and omits some of them. Of some 1,100,000 clones in the sample, 75% to 85% are singletons; the top ten hold 0.5% to 0.6%. The sequenced sample was memory CD4+ T cells from PBMCs. Subset: CD45RA-negative fraction. These receptors originate from a man between 18 and 35 years old in good health. Some clones in this sample may be carry-over from other donors' samples.

This clone was seen more than once but under ten times. The V and J genes are TRBV7-9 and TRBJ2-3; TRBD2 matches at 7 bases. V shed 2 bases, J shed 6 bases, and the junction held 14 bases outside the gene matches. The CDR3 has 17 residues. Germline lookup yields CDR1 SEHNR and CDR2 FQNEAQ (reference sequence). The DNA for the CDR3 is TGTGCCAGCAGCTTAAGTCGGGAGGCTCAATTTGGGGATACGCAGTATTTT. Its translation is CASSLSREAQFGDTQYF.

The chain links TRBV27 to TRBJ2-7; perhaps TRBD2 as D (5 bases). This CDR3 region has 14 residues. Germline CDR1 is MNHEY and CDR2 is SMNVEV (reference sequence). V lost 9 bases and J 2 bases, leaving 17 bases between the germline ends. The CDR3 region has the DNA TGTGCCAGAAATTGGGCTGACTACGCCTACGAGCAGTACTTC. This codes for CARNWADYAYEQYF.

The chain is built from TRBV5-3 and TRBJ2-2, with TRBD2 as a possible D gene (6 bases). TRBV5-3 is an open reading frame whose function is uncertain. The CDR3 consists of 13 residues. Trimming removed 5 bases at V and 7 bases at J, with 12 bases between. The CDR3 reads CARSGRRDGELFF. Written as DNA, the CDR3 is TGTGCCAGAAGTGGACGGAGGGACGGGGAGCTGTTTTTT.

On this clone itself: The germline gene is not matched at one end of the junction; a read error may be the cause. This CDR3 reads CASRLASSDTQYF. Here the CDR3 DNA reads TGTGCCAGCCGTTTGGCCTCCTCAGATACGCAGTATTTT. This chain links TRBV27 with TRBJ2-3; no clear D. The CDR3 consists of 13 residues. CDR1 is MNHEY, CDR2 SMNVEV, per germline (reference sequence).

This clone appeared once. This chain connects TRBV9 to TRBJ2-7; 7 bases are shared with TRBD2. The ends lost 3 bases at V and 5 bases at J; junction bases unmatched: 8. Germline V CDR1 and CDR2: SGDLS, YYNGEE. The CDR3 covers 14 residues. In nucleotides, the CDR3 is TGTGCCAGCAGCGCTGGGGGGGGATTGAACGAGCAGTACTTC. Translation: CASSAGGGLNEQYF. Combining the CDR3 with reference TRBV9 and TRBJ2-7 gives the whole variable domain DSGVTQTPKHLITATGQRVTLRCSPRSGDLSVYWYQQSLDQGLQFLIQYYNGEERAKGNILERFSAQQFPDLHSELNLSSLELGDSALYFCASSAGGGLNEQYFGPGTRLTVT.

The chain links TRBV4-3 to TRBJ2-7, with 8 bases fitting TRBD1. Germline lookup yields CDR1 LGHNA and CDR2 YSLEER. With V trimmed by 3 bases and J by 6 bases, 4 bases remained unmatched. CDR3 size: 13 residues. DNA for the CDR3: TGCGCCAGCAGCCAGGCTACAGGGGGCGAGCAGTACTTC. It yields the protein CASSQATGGEQYF.

This clone appeared a few times. The genes are TRBV11-3 and TRBJ2-3; tentative D call: TRBD1 (5 bases). This CDR3 has 16 amino acids. V gave up 4 bases and J gave up 3 bases, with 17 bases separating them. CDR1 SGHNT and CDR2 YENEEA come from the germline V gene. The CDR3 loop reads CASSSRWGTETDTQYF. The CDR3 DNA is TGTGCCAGCAGCTCCAGGTGGGGCACAGAGACAGATACGCAGTATTTT.

The chain combines TRBV14 with TRBJ2-7, with TRBD1 identical over 7 bases. The CDR3 has 16 amino acids. Germline CDR1 reads SGHDN; CDR2 reads FVKESK. Trimming at V came to 5 bases and at J to 0 bases, leaving 10 bases not matched to a gene. CDR3 region: CASSYRKGARSYEQYF. CDR3 sequence (DNA): TGTGCCAGCAGCTACCGAAAGGGGGCCCGCTCCTACGAGCAGTACTTC.

The chain uses TRBV6-5 and TRBJ2-7, with 9 bases identical to TRBD1. This CDR3 is 15 amino acids long. Trimming cost V 7 bases and J 6 bases; bases outside gene matches: 13. The germline CDR1 and CDR2 sequences are MNHEY and SVGAGI. In DNA, the CDR3 is TGTGCCAGCATCAACTCGGGGACAGGGATTCGCGAGCAGTACTTC. Residues: CASINSGTGIREQYF.

V gene TRBV5-4 combines with J gene TRBJ2-5; D might be TRBD1 (6 bases). The ends were cut back, 5 bases at V and 5 bases at J, with 16 bases in the middle. The CDR3 has 14 residues. Germline CDR1 is SGHNT and CDR2 is YYREEE (reference sequence). The CDR3 DNA follows: TGTGCCAGCAGATCTCAGGGACAAGGGGAGACCCAGTACTTC. Protein: CASRSQGQGETQYF.

Written as DNA, the CDR3 is TGTGCCACCAGCAAAGGACGGGAGACAGAAGCTTTCTTT. It codes for CATSKGRETEAFF. This sequence joins TRBV15 and TRBJ1-1; D not certain. Germline V gene sequence: CDR1 LNHNV, CDR2 YYDKDF (reference sequence). Trimming left V 4 bases short and J 8 bases short, with 14 bases between. The CDR3 is 13 residues long.

This sequence joins TRBV10-1 and TRBJ2-4; 9 nucleotides align to TRBD2. Trimming cost V 7 bases and J 0 bases; bases outside gene matches: 13. The germline V gene encodes CDR1 WNHNN and CDR2 SYGVQD (reference sequence). The CDR3 is 18 residues long. In nucleotides, the CDR3 is TGCGCCAGCACCCCTTGGGTGGCGGGAGGGATAGCCAAAAACATTCAGTACTTC. Translated, it gives CASTPWVAGGIAKNIQYF.

This clone was observed a handful of times. This chain links TRBV10-1 with TRBJ1-2; D call uncertain. The ends were cut back, 2 bases at V and 4 bases at J, with 8 bases in the middle. This CDR3 is 13 amino acids long. The germline CDR1 and CDR2 sequences are WNHNN and SYGVQD (reference sequence). CDR3 sequence: CASSESVGYGYTF. The CDR3 nucleotides read TGCGCCAGCAGTGAGAGTGTAGGCTATGGCTACACCTTC.

The chain joins TRBV7-9 to TRBJ2-1, with 8 bases lining up with TRBD2. The CDR3 totals 17 residues. Trimming removed 0 bases from V and 4 bases from J; junction bases left unmatched: 8. CDR1 and CDR2 (germline): SEHNR, FQNEAQ (reference sequence). CDR3 region: CASSLAPVAGMYNEQFF. CDR3 DNA sequence: TGTGCCAGCAGCTTAGCGCCGGTAGCGGGGATGTACAATGAGCAGTTCTTC. The full variable domain, rest sourced from reference TRBV7-9 and TRBJ2-1, is DTGVSQNPRHKITKRGQNVTFRCDPISEHNRLYWYRQTLGQGPEFLTYFQNEAQLEKSRLLSDRFSAERPKGSFSTLEIQRTEQGDSAMYLCASSLAPVAGMYNEQFFGPGTRLTVL.

The J gene is TRBJ2-5, the V gene TRBV5-1; 15 nucleotides line up with TRBD2. V was pared by 4 bases and J by 2 bases, with 9 bases of the junction left unmatched. Germline V CDR1 and CDR2: SGHRS, YFSETQ. The CDR3 sequence is 18 residues long. CDR3 residues: CASSARTSGRAGQETQYF. CDR3 bases: TGCGCCAGCAGCGCTCGGACTAGCGGGAGGGCGGGGCAAGAGACCCAGTACTTC.

The genes are TRBV15 and TRBJ2-6, with TRBD1 as a possible D gene (6 bases). This CDR3 contains 16 residues. Between the trimmed V and J ends, which lost 2 bases and 2 bases, there was a span of 10 bases. CDR1 LNHNV and CDR2 YYDKDF come from the germline V gene (reference sequence). The CDR3 DNA reads as TGTGCCACCAGCAGACGACAGGCGGCTGGGGCCAACGTCCTGACTTTC. Protein: CATSRRQAAGANVLTF.

The chain has TRBV5-1 and TRBJ1-4; no reliable D call. CDR3 length: 13 amino acids. Germline V gene data show CDR1 as SGHRS and CDR2 as YFSETQ. Trimming shortened V by 4 bases and J by 5 bases, and 9 bases separated the two germline ends. The CDR3 reads CASSVDLNEKLFF. The CDR3, as DNA: TGCGCCAGCAGCGTCGACCTGAATGAAAAACTGTTTTTT. Together with reference TRBV5-1 and TRBJ1-4, the CDR3 gives the full variable domain: KAGVTQTPRYLIKTRGQQVTLSCSPISGHRSVSWYQQTPGQGLQFLFEYFSETQRNKGNFPGRFSGRQFSNSRSEMNVSTLELGDSALYLCASSVDLNEKLFFGSGTQLSVL.

The chain uses TRBV7-9 and TRBJ1-3; D not resolved. Per the germline V gene, CDR1 is SEHNR and CDR2 is FQNEAQ (reference sequence). V was trimmed by 3 bases and J by 0 bases, leaving 12 bases between them. There are 16 residues in the CDR3. The CDR3 DNA reads TGTGCCAGCAGCTTCGGCGGATCCTTCTCTGGAAACACCATATATTTT. This translates into CASSFGGSFSGNTIYF.

The V gene is TRBV19, the J gene TRBJ1-2; 7 bases match TRBD1. V lost 5 bases, J lost 4 bases, and 4 bases stayed unmatched. The CDR3 contains 13 residues. Germline V gene sequence: CDR1 LNHDA, CDR2 SQIVND (reference sequence). The CDR3 is CASSPPGGYGYTF. The CDR3 coding sequence is TGTGCCAGTAGTCCCCCAGGGGGCTATGGCTACACCTTC. Looking up the rest from reference TRBV19 and TRBJ1-2 gives the full variable domain: DGGITQSPKYLFRKEGQNVTLSCEQNLNHDAMYWYRQDPGQGLRLIYYSQIVNDFQKGDIAEGYSVSREKKESFPLTVTSAQKNPTAFYLCASSPPGGYGYTFGSGTRLTVV.

In the case of this clone: Other DNA sequences in the sample encode the same CDR3. This chain uses TRBV20-1 with TRBJ2-7; no definite D call. Germline CDR1 DFQATT, CDR2 SNEGSKA (reference sequence). V gave up 5 bases and J gave up 0 bases, with 5 bases separating them. CDR3 length: 11 residues. CDR3: CSAPRSYEQYF. CDR3 DNA: TGCAGTGCTCCCCGCTCCTACGAGCAGTACTTC.